These 32 T cell receptor beta chains were sequenced from one sample in a study of blood T cell repertoires in COVID-19. Measured with immunoSEQ multiplex PCR; TCRdb has only the in-frame clones, and not every one. The table lists under 200,000 clones, 84% of them singletons. Sequenced input: peripheral blood. Receptor source: a human donor with acute or convalescent COVID-19. The donor label of this sample is uncertain.

The chain couples TRBV19 to TRBJ2-1; 9 bases fit TRBD1. CDR1 is LNHDA and CDR2 is SQIVND in the germline V gene (reference sequence). CDR3 size: 15 residues. J lost 3 bases, V lost 3 bases, and 3 bases had no gene match. CDR3 residues: CASSMGTGHYNEQFF. CDR3 bases: TGTGCCAGTAGTATGGGGACAGGGCACTACAATGAGCAGTTCTTC.

The J gene is TRBJ2-3, the V gene TRBV5-1; maybe TRBD1 (6 bases). CDR1 is SGHRS, CDR2 YFSETQ, per germline. V shed 4 bases and J shed 2 bases, with 14 bases lying between them. This CDR3 region has 15 residues. The CDR3 DNA reads as TGCGCCAGCAGCCCGGAAAGGACAGACACAGATACGCAGTATTTT. This codes for CASSPERTDTDTQYF.

This clone was detected only a few times. The chain links TRBV27 to TRBJ1-2; D unresolved. This CDR3 is 14 amino acids long. V was cut by 0 bases and J by 8 bases, with 13 bases left in between. Germline-derived CDR1 and CDR2 are MNHEY and SMNVEV (reference sequence). This chain's CDR3 is CASSLSSLIGGYTF. The CDR3 DNA reads as TGTGCCAGCAGTTTATCCTCACTAATCGGGGGCTACACCTTC.

Only one count was recorded for this clone. J is TRBJ2-2 and V is TRBV19; maybe TRBD2 (5 bases). The CDR3 sequence is 12 residues long. Germline assignment: CDR1 LNHDA and CDR2 SQIVND (reference sequence). Trimming removed 5 bases at V and 5 bases at J, with 6 bases between. CDR3 residues: CASSEGTGELFF. CDR3 bases: TGTGCCAGTAGTGAGGGAACCGGGGAGCTGTTTTTT.

The rearrangement joins TRBV6-5 to TRBJ2-1; perhaps TRBD2 as D (6 bases). This CDR3 has 15 amino acids. CDR1 is MNHEY, CDR2 SVGAGI, per germline. The V end was cut by 5 bases, the J end by 4 bases, with 15 bases between. The CDR3 nucleotides read TGTGCCAGCAGTCCCAGGAGGGGTTCTTACAATGAGCAGTTCTTC. It translates to CASSPRRGSYNEQFF.

The chain couples TRBV30 to TRBJ2-1, with 12 bases fitting TRBD2. The CDR3 spans 14 residues. Germline V gene lookup returns CDR1 GTSNPN and CDR2 SVGIG (reference sequence). J was trimmed by 5 bases and V by 4 bases; bases with no gene match: 3. The CDR3 is CAWKTSGGHNEQFF. In DNA form, the CDR3 reads TGTGCCTGGAAGACTAGCGGGGGCCACAATGAGCAGTTCTTC.

V is TRBV9 and J is TRBJ2-1, with 7 bases matching TRBD2. Trimming removed 2 bases from V and 6 bases from J; junction bases left unmatched: 8. The CDR3 contains 15 residues. Germline CDR1 is SGDLS and CDR2 is YYNGEE. CDR3 amino acids: CASSVASGIGNEQFF. CDR3 nucleotides: TGTGCCAGCAGCGTCGCTAGCGGTATTGGCAATGAGCAGTTCTTC.

The J gene is TRBJ1-1, the V gene TRBV7-9; unclear D gene. Trimming stripped 5 bases from V and 3 bases from J, with 13 bases between. This CDR3 region has 14 residues. Germline values: CDR1 SEHNR, CDR2 FQNEAQ (reference sequence). The CDR3 DNA is TGTGCCAGCAGCCCACAGTGGGAGGACACTGAAGCTTTCTTT. It specifies CASSPQWEDTEAFF.

This sequence joins TRBV11-3 and TRBJ2-3; tentative D call: TRBD2 (7 bases). Trimming took off 1 base at V and 8 bases at J, with 22 bases between the two ends. Per the germline V gene, CDR1 is SGHNT and CDR2 is YENEEA. The CDR3 is made up of 17 amino acids. CDR3: CASSLVAGGPTGGTQYF. The CDR3 nucleotides read TGTGCCAGCAGCTTAGTGGCCGGGGGGCCCACGGGCGGTACGCAGTATTTT.

The chain joins TRBV11-3 to TRBJ2-3; the D gene is possibly TRBD1 (5 bases). V lost 1 base to trimming and J lost 0 bases, with 11 bases between them. The CDR3 is 16 residues long. Germline V gene lookup returns CDR1 SGHNT and CDR2 YENEEA. CDR3 protein: CASSLGLGRSTDTQYF. The CDR3, as DNA: TGTGCCAGCAGCTTAGGGCTGGGGCGGAGCACAGATACGCAGTATTTT.

This clone was seen once. The J gene is TRBJ2-1, the V gene TRBV5-1, with D tentatively TRBD1 (5 bases). Trimming removed 4 bases at V and 1 base at J, with 15 bases between. The length of the CDR3 is 16 residues. Looked up from germline, CDR1 is SGHRS and CDR2 is YFSETQ. For the CDR3, the DNA is TGCGCCAGCAGCCCCGACAGTGGAGCTTCCTACAATGAGCAGTTCTTC. Translated, it gives CASSPDSGASYNEQFF.

This chain links TRBV7-2 with TRBJ1-2; the D is unclear. The V gene lost 4 bases and the J gene lost 4 bases, with 13 bases spanning the gap. The CDR3 has 14 residues. CDR1 and CDR2 from the germline V gene are SGHTA and FQGNSA. In nucleotides, the CDR3 is TGTGCCAGCAGCTCTAGTGAGAGGGCCTATGGCTACACCTTC. Translated, it gives CASSSSERAYGYTF.

This clone was seen a single time. The V call is TRBV27, the J call TRBJ1-2; 10 bases fit TRBD1. Germline lookup yields CDR1 MNHEY and CDR2 SMNVEV (reference sequence). V was clipped by 4 bases and J by 8 bases; unmatched bases: 10. The CDR3 covers 15 residues. CDR3 amino acids: CASSSRSTGGVGYTF. CDR3 coding DNA: TGTGCCAGCAGTTCACGATCGACAGGGGGCGTCGGCTACACCTTC.

The J gene is TRBJ1-5, the V gene TRBV9; D is unresolved. The CDR3 is 14 amino acids. Germline CDR1 reads SGDLS; CDR2 reads YYNGEE. V was trimmed by 4 bases and J by 2 bases, leaving 10 bases between them. The CDR3 nucleotides are TGTGCCAGCAGCTCGGGTGCTGGCAATCAGCCCCAGCATTTT. Protein: CASSSGAGNQPQHF.

The V and J genes are TRBV19 and TRBJ1-4; D perhaps matches TRBD1 (6 bases). CDR3 length equals 15 residues. The germline CDR1 and CDR2 sequences are LNHDA and SQIVND (reference sequence). V was trimmed by 1 base and J by 8 bases, leaving 14 bases between them. The CDR3 DNA reads TGTGCCAGTAGTATAGGTGGCAGGGGATACGAAAAACTGTTTTTT. It codes for CASSIGGRGYEKLFF.

The rearrangement uses TRBV7-9 and TRBJ2-1; D call uncertain. In germline, CDR1 is SEHNR, CDR2 FQNEAQ (reference sequence). This CDR3 comprises 16 residues. V was cut by 3 bases and J by 0 bases, with 12 bases left in between. CDR3 in amino acids: CASSLWKASSYNEQFF. The CDR3 DNA reads TGTGCCAGCAGCTTGTGGAAAGCTAGCTCCTACAATGAGCAGTTCTTC.

This clone was recorded once. The gene calls are TRBV6-6 and TRBJ2-7; D uncertain. Germline lookup yields CDR1 MNHNY and CDR2 SVGAGI (reference sequence). V gave up 2 bases and J gave up 3 bases, with 8 bases separating them. The CDR3 contains 13 residues. CDR3 amino acids: CASSYEAYYEQYF. In DNA, the CDR3 is TGTGCCAGCAGTTACGAGGCCTACTACGAGCAGTACTTC.

The chain carries TRBV4-2 and TRBJ1-2; 7 nucleotides match TRBD1. Germline CDR1 LGHNA, CDR2 YNFKEQ. J lost 6 bases, V lost 0 bases, and 7 bases had no gene match. The CDR3 spans 15 residues. CDR3 DNA sequence: TGTGCCAGCAGCCAAGAGAGACAGGGAGTCCATGGCTACACCTTC. Translating gives CASSQERQGVHGYTF.

The chain is built from TRBV6-5 and TRBJ1-4; 7 nucleotides agree with TRBD1. The CDR3 has 14 residues. Unmatched junction bases numbered 7, after V lost 6 bases and J lost 6 bases. The V gene's germline CDR1 is MNHEY and CDR2 SVGAGI. CDR3 protein: CASSTDRVDEKLFF. CDR3 nucleotide sequence: TGTGCCAGCAGCACCGACAGGGTGGATGAAAAACTGTTTTTT.

V is TRBV2 and J is TRBJ2-3, with 14 bases aligning to TRBD2. Trimming at V came to 6 bases and at J to 1 base, leaving 3 bases not matched to a gene. Germline CDR1 is SNHLY and CDR2 is FYNNEI. This CDR3 contains 16 residues. The CDR3 spells CASRPTSGGGTDTQYF. CDR3 nucleotides: TGTGCCAGCAGACCGACTAGCGGGGGGGGCACAGATACGCAGTATTTT.

The chain combines TRBV2 with TRBJ1-5; tentatively, D is TRBD1 (6 bases). The CDR3 extends over 14 amino acids. Germline V gene data show CDR1 as SNHLY and CDR2 as FYNNEI. Trimming removed 6 bases from V and 5 bases from J, with 14 bases in between. Here the CDR3 DNA reads TGTGCCAGCAGCCCAGGACAGTTCCATCAGCCCCAGCATTTT. Amino acids: CASSPGQFHQPQHF.

This clone was counted a single time. For the CDR3, the DNA is TGTGCCAGCAGTTTCGGACAGGGCTATGGCTACACCTTC. It specifies CASSFGQGYGYTF. The chain links TRBV28 to TRBJ1-2, with 8 nucleotides matching TRBD1. V lost 3 bases, J lost 4 bases, and 1 base stayed unmatched. The CDR3 extends over 13 amino acids. CDR1 is MDHEN and CDR2 is SYDVKM in the germline V gene.

A few counts support this clone. This chain uses TRBV12-3 or TRBV12-4 with TRBJ2-5, with D tentatively TRBD1 (6 bases). Trimming left V 6 bases short and J 5 bases short, with 10 bases between. The CDR3 spans 12 residues. In DNA form, the CDR3 reads TGTGCCAGCAGACAGGGTGGGGAGACCCAGTACTTC. This sequence encodes CASRQGGETQYF.

The rearrangement uses TRBV19 and TRBJ1-5, with TRBD1 matching 8 bases. After removal of 5 bases from V and 0 bases from J, the junction contained 6 bases not matched to a gene. The length of the CDR3 is 16 residues. Germline CDR1 reads LNHDA; CDR2 reads SQIVND (reference sequence). CDR3 nucleotides: TGTGCCAGTAGTCCCCGGGGGACAGGTAGCAATCAGCCCCAGCATTTT. It translates to CASSPRGTGSNQPQHF.

The chain carries TRBV28 and TRBJ1-5; possible D gene TRBD1, 6 bases. Trimming removed 6 bases at V and 2 bases at J, with 14 bases between. Germline lookup yields CDR1 MDHEN and CDR2 SYDVKM. The CDR3 spans 15 residues. The CDR3 spells CASRSPGDGNQPQHF. In nucleotides, the CDR3 is TGTGCCAGCAGATCTCCAGGGGACGGCAATCAGCCCCAGCATTTT.

This chain's CDR3 is CASSDFRGGETQYF. CDR3 nucleotides: TGCGCCAGCAGTGATTTTCGTGGCGGGGAGACCCAGTACTTC. The chain links TRBV10-2 to TRBJ2-5; a weak D match, TRBD2 (5 bases). The CDR3 has 14 residues. Germline CDR1 reads WSHSY; CDR2 reads SAAADI. V was shortened by 3 bases and J by 5 bases, with 13 bases between the two germline ends.

The rearrangement joins TRBV18 to TRBJ2-7; a weak D match, TRBD1 (7 bases). V lost 2 bases and J lost 5, with 16 bases in between. Germline V gene lookup returns CDR1 KGHSH and CDR2 LQKENI. This CDR3 spans 15 amino acids. The CDR3 DNA reads TGTGCCAGCTCACCAGCGCAGGGGGGTCGCGACGAGCAGTACTTC. Translation gives CASSPAQGGRDEQYF.

The V gene is TRBV9, the J gene TRBJ1-3; D not resolved. Trimming stripped 3 bases from V and 6 bases from J, with 4 bases between. Germline CDR1 and CDR2: SGDLS and YYNGEE. This CDR3 is built from 11 residues. CDR3 loop: CASSASNTIYF. CDR3 in DNA: TGTGCCAGCAGCGCCTCAAACACCATATATTTT. Full variable domain (outside the CDR3, taken from reference TRBV9 and TRBJ1-3): DSGVTQTPKHLITATGQRVTLRCSPRSGDLSVYWYQQSLDQGLQFLIQYYNGEERAKGNILERFSAQQFPDLHSELNLSSLELGDSALYFCASSASNTIYFGEGSWLTVV.

This clone was detected only once. CDR3 nucleotides: TGTGCCAGCAGTGAACGGAGGGAGGGTGAAGCTTTCTTT. This codes for CASSERREGEAFF. This rearrangement joins TRBV6-1 to TRBJ1-1; D gene ambiguous. The length of the CDR3 is 13 residues. Trimming shortened V by 2 bases and J by 7 bases, and 11 bases separated the two germline ends. The germline gives CDR1 MNHNS, CDR2 SASEGT.

The gene calls are TRBV4-1 and TRBJ1-5; D is perhaps TRBD1 (5 bases). Per the germline V gene, CDR1 is MGHRA and CDR2 is YSYEKL. The V end lost 0 bases, the J end lost 0 bases, and 15 bases lay between the germline ends. The CDR3 is 18 residues long. DNA of the CDR3: TGCGCCAGCAGCCAAGACTATGGGCCAGGGAATAGCAATCAGCCCCAGCATTTT. Translated, it gives CASSQDYGPGNSNQPQHF.

The chain recombines TRBV29-1 with TRBJ2-4, with TRBD1 as a possible D gene (6 bases). Germline assignment: CDR1 SQVTM and CDR2 ANQGSEA. This CDR3 spans 14 amino acids. The V gene lost 2 bases and the J gene lost 5 bases, with 13 bases spanning the gap. The CDR3: CSVELGTQQNIQYF. The CDR3 nucleotides read TGCAGCGTTGAATTAGGGACACAGCAAAACATTCAGTACTTC. The full variable domain, with the rest looked up from reference TRBV29-1 and TRBJ2-4, is SAVISQKPSRDICQRGTSLTIQCQVDSQVTMMFWYRQQPGQSLTLIATANQGSEATYESGFVIDKFPISRPNLTFSTLTVSNMSPEDSSIYLCSVELGTQQNIQYFGAGTRLSVL.

This clone was counted once. The rearrangement uses TRBV30 and TRBJ1-1; D unclear. The CDR3 covers 13 residues. V lost 2 bases, J lost 0 bases, and 7 bases lay in between. The germline V gene encodes CDR1 GTSNPN and CDR2 SVGIG (reference sequence). The CDR3 region is CAWSRILNTEAFF. CDR3 sequence (DNA): TGTGCCTGGAGTCGTATTTTGAACACTGAAGCTTTCTTT. The full variable domain, rest sourced from reference TRBV30 and TRBJ1-1, is SQTIHQWPATLVQPVGSPLSLECTVEGTSNPNLYWYRQAAGRGLQLLFYSVGIGQISSEVPQNLSASRPQDRQFILSSKKLLLSDSGFYLCAWSRILNTEAFFGQGTRLTVV.